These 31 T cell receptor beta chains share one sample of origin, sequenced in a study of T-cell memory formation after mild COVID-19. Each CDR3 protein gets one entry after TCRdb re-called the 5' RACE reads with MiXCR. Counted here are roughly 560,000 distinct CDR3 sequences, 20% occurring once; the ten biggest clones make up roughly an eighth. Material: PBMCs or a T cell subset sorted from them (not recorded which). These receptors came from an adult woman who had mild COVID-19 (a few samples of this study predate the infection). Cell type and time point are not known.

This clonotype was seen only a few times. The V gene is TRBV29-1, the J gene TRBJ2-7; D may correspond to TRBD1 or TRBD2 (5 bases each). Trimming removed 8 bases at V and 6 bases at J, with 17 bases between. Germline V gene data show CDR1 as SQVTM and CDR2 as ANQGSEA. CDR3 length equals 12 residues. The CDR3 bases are TGCAGCATTACAGAGGGGTCTCCCGAGCAGTACTTC. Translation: CSITEGSPEQYF.

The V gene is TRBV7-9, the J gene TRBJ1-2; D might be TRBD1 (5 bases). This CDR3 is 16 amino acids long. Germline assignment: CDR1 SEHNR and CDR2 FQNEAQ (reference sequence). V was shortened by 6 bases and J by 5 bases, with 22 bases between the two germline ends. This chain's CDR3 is CASSIGPRDFRYGYTF. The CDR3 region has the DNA TGTGCCAGCAGTATTGGGCCCCGGGACTTTCGATATGGCTACACCTTC.

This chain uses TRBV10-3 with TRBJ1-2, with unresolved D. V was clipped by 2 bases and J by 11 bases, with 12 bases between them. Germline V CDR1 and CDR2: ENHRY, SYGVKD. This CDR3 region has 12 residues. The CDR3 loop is CAISEVTRNYTF. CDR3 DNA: TGTGCCATCAGTGAGGTTACCCGGAATTACACCTTC.

The CDR3 DNA is TGTGCCAGCAGCTTTCGCCGGGGGGGACTAGTTAAAGAGACCCAGTACTTC. Translated, it gives CASSFRRGGLVKETQYF. The chain couples TRBV7-8 to TRBJ2-5; 8 nucleotides line up with TRBD2. Looked up from germline, CDR1 is SGHVS and CDR2 is FQNEAQ. Trimming removed 3 bases from V and 3 bases from J; junction bases left unmatched: 12. The CDR3 covers 17 residues.

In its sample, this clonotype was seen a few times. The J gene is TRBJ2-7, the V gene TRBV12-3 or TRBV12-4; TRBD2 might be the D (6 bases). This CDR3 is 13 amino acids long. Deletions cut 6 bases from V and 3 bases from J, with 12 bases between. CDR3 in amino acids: CASSFPGLYEQYF. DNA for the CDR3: TGTGCCAGCAGCTTCCCGGGACTCTACGAGCAGTACTTC.

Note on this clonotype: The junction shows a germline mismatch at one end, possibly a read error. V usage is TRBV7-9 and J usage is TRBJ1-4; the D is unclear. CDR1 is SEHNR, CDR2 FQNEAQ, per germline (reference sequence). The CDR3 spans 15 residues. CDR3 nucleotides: TGTGCCAGCATCTTAGACCCCGTTGCGAGTGAAAAACTGTTTTTT. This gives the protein CASILDPVASEKLFF.

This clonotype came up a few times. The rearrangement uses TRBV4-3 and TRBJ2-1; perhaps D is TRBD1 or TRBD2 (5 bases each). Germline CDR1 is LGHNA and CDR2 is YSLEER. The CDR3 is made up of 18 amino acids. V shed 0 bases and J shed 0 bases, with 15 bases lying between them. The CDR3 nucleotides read TGCGCCAGCAGCCAAGACACCTCAGGGACCATCTCCTACAATGAGCAGTTCTTC. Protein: CASSQDTSGTISYNEQFF.

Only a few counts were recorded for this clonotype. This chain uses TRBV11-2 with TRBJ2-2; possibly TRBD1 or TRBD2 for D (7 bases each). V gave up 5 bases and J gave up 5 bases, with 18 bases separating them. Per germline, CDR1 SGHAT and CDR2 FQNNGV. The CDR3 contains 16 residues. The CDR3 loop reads CASSPPNRGGTGELFF. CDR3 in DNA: TGTGCCAGCAGCCCCCCTAACAGGGGAGGGACCGGGGAGCTGTTTTTT. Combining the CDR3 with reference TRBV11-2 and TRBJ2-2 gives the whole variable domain EAGVAQSPRYKIIEKRQSVAFWCNPISGHATLYWYQQILGQGPKLLIQFQNNGVVDDSQLPKDRFSAERLKGVDSTLKIQPAKLEDSAVYLCASSPPNRGGTGELFFGEGSRLTVL.

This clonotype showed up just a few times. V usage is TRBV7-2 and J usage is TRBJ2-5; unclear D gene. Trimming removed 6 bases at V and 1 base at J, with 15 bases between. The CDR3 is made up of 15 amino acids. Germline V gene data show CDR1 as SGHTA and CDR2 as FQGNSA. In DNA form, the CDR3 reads TGTGCCAGCAGTCGTGAGGCGTCGGTCCAAGAGACCCAGTACTTC. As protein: CASSREASVQETQYF.

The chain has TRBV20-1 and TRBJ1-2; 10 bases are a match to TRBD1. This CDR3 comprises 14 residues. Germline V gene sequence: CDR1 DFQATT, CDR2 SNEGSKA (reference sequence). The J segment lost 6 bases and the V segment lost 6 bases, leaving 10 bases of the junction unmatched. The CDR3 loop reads CSAWHPGQGNGYTF. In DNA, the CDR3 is TGCAGTGCGTGGCATCCGGGACAGGGGAATGGCTACACCTTC.

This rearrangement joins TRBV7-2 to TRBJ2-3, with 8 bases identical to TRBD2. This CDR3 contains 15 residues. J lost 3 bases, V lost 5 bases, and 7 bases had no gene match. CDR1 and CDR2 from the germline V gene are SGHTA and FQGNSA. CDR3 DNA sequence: TGTGCCAGCAGCCCCACAGCGGGGGTAACAGATACGCAGTATTTT. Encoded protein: CASSPTAGVTDTQYF.

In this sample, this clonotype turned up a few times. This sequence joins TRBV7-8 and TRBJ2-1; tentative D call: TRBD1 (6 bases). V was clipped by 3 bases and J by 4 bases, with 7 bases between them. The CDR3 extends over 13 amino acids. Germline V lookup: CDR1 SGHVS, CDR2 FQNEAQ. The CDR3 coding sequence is TGTGCCAGCAGCTTCACAGGGTACAATGAGCAGTTCTTC. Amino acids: CASSFTGYNEQFF.

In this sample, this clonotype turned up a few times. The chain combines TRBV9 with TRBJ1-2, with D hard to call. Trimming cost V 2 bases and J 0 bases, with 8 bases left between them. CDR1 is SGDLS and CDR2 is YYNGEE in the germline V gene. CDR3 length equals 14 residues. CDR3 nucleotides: TGTGCCAGCAGCGTCGTCGAAGCTAACTATGGCTACACCTTC. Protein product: CASSVVEANYGYTF.

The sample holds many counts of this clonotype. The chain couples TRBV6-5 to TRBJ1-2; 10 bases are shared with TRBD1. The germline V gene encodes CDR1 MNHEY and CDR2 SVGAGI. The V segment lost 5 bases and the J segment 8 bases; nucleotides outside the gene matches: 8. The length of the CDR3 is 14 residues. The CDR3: CASSPDRGRGGYTF. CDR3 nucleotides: TGTGCCAGCAGTCCCGACAGGGGGCGAGGGGGCTACACCTTC.

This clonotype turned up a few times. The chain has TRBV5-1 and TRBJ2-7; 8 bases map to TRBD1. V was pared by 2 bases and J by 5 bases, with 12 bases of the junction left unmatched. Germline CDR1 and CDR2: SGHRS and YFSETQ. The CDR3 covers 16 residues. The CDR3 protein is CASSFSPATGEDEQYF. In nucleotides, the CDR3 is TGCGCCAGCAGCTTCTCCCCCGCGACAGGGGAAGACGAGCAGTACTTC.

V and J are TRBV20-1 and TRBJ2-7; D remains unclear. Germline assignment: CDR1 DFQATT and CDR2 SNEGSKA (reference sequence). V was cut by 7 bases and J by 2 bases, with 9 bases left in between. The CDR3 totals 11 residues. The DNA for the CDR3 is TGCAGTGTGCCTCTCGCCTACGAGCAGTACTTC. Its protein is CSVPLAYEQYF.

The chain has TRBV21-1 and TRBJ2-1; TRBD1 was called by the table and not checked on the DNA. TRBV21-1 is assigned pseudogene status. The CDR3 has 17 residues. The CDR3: CASSKGQGLIAYNEQFF. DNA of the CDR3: TGTGCCAGCAGCAAGGGACAGGGGCTGATAGCCTACAATGAGCAGTTCTTC.

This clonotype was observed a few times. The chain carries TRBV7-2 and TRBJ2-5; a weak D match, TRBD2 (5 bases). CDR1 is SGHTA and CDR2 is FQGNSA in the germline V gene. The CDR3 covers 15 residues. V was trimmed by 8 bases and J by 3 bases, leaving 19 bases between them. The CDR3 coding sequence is TGTGCCAGCGGTACAAACGGGCTAGCCGAAGAGACCCAGTACTTC. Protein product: CASGTNGLAEETQYF.

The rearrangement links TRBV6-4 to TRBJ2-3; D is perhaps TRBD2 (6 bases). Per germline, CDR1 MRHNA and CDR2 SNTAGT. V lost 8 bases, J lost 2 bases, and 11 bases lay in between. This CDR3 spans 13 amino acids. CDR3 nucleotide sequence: TGTGCCAGCCGGGACTCCATCACAGATACGCAGTATTTT. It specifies CASRDSITDTQYF.

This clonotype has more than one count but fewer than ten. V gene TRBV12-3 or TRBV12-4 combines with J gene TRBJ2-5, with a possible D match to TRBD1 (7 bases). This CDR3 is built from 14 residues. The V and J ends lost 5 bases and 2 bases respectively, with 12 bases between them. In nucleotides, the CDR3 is TGTGCCAGCAGTCTCGGGGGACAGCAAGAGACCCAGTACTTC. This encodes CASSLGGQQETQYF.

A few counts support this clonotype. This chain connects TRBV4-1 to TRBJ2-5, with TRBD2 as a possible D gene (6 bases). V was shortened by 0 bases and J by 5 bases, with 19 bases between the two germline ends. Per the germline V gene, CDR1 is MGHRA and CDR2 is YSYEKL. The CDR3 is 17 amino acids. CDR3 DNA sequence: TGCGCCAGCAGCCAAGATCCGCGGGGCCCTTTGGGGGAGACCCAGTACTTC. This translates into CASSQDPRGPLGETQYF.

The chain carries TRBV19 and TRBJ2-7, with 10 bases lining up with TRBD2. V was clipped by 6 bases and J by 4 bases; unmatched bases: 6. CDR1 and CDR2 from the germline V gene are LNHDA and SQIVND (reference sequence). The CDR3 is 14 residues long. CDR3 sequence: CASSESSGGYEQYF. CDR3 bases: TGTGCCAGTAGCGAATCTAGCGGGGGATACGAGCAGTACTTC.

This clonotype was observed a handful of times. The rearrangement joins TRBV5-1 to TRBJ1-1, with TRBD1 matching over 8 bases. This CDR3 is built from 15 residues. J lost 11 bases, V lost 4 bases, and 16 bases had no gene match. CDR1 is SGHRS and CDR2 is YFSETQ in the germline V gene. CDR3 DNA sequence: TGCGCCAGCAGCCCTCTCCCCGGGACAGGAGGACAGGCTTTCTTT. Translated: CASSPLPGTGGQAFF.

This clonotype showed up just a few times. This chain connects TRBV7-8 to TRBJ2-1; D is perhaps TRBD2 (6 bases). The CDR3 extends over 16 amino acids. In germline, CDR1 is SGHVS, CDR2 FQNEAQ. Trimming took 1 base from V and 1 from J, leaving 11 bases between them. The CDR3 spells CASSLGGTPSYNEQFF. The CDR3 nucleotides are TGTGCCAGCAGCTTAGGCGGGACTCCTTCCTACAATGAGCAGTTCTTC.

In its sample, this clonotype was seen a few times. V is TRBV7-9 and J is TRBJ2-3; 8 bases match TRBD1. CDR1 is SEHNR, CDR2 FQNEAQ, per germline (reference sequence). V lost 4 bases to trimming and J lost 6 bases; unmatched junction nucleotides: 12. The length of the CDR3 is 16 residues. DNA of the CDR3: TGTGCCAGCAGCTCGGAGGACAGGGATTGGGGGGATACGCAGTATTTT. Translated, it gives CASSSEDRDWGDTQYF.

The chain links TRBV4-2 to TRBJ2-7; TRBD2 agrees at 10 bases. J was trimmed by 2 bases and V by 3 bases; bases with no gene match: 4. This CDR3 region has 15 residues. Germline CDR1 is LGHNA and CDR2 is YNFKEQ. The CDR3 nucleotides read TGTGCCAGCAGCCAGGTAGCGGGAGGAGCCTACGAGCAGTACTTC. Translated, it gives CASSQVAGGAYEQYF.

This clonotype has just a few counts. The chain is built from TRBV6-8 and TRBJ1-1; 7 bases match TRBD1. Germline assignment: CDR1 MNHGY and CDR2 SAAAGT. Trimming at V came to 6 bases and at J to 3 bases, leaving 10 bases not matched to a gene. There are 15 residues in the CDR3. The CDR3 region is CASRTRGRRDTEAFF. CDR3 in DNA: TGTGCCAGCAGGACGAGGGGGCGCAGGGACACTGAAGCTTTCTTT.

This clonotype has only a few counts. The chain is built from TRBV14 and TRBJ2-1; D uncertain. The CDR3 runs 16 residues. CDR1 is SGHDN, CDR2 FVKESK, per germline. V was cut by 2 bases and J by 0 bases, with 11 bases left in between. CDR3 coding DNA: TGTGCCAGCAGCCAAAAGATGGGGATCTCCTACAATGAGCAGTTCTTC. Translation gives CASSQKMGISYNEQFF.

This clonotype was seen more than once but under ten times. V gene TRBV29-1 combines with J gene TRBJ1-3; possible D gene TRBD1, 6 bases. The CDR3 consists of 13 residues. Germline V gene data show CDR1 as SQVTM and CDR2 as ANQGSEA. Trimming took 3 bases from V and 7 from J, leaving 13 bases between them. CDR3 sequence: CSVEGIGGNTIYF. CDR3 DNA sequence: TGCAGCGTTGAGGGGATTGGGGGCAACACCATATATTTT.

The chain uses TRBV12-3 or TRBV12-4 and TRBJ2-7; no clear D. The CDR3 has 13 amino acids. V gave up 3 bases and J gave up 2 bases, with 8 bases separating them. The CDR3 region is CASSFDAPYEQYF. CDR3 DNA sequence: TGTGCCAGCAGTTTCGATGCACCCTACGAGCAGTACTTC.

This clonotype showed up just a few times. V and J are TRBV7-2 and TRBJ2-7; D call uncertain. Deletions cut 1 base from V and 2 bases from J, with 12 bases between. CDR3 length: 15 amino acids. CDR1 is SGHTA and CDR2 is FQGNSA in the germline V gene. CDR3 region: CASSLGPGNTYEQYF. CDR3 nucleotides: TGTGCCAGCAGCTTAGGTCCAGGAAACACCTACGAGCAGTACTTC.